These 2 T cell receptor beta chains originate from one sample sequenced in a study of T-cell memory formation after mild COVID-19. TCRdb reprocessed the 5' RACE reads with MiXCR, giving one entry per CDR3 protein. The data hold around 440,000 distinct CDR3 sequences, with 15% to 20% observed a single time. The specimen sequenced was PBMCs or a T cell subset sorted from them (not recorded which). These receptors were collected from an adult woman who had mild COVID-19 (a few samples of this study predate the infection). Cell type and time point are not known.

V and J are TRBV12-3 or TRBV12-4 and TRBJ2-7, with a tentative D call TRBD1 (5 bases). The CDR3 spans 15 residues. V lost 5 bases to trimming and J lost 2 bases, with 16 bases between them. Here the CDR3 reads CASSAGRTSPYEQYF. The CDR3 nucleotides read TGTGCCAGCAGTGCTGGACGGACATCACCCTACGAGCAGTACTTC.

V and J are TRBV12-3 or TRBV12-4 and TRBJ1-2; tentative D call: TRBD1 (5 bases). The V end was cut by 6 bases, the J end by 0 bases, with 14 bases between. CDR3 size: 15 residues. The CDR3 loop is CASSHRTTANYGYTF. The DNA of the CDR3 is TGTGCCAGCAGCCACAGAACGACAGCTAACTATGGCTACACCTTC.